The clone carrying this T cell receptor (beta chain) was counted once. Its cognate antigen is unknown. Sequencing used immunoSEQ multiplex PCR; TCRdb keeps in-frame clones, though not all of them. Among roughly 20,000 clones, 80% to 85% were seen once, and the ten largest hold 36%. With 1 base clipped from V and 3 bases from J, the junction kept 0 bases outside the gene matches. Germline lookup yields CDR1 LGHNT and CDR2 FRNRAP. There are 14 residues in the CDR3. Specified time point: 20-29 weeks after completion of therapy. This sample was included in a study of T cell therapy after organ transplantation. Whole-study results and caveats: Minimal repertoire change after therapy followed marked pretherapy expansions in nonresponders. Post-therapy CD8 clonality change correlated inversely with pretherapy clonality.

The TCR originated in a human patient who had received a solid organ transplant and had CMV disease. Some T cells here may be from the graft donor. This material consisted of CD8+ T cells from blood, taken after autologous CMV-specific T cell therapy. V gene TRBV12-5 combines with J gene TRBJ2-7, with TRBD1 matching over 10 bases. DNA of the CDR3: TGTGCTAGTGGTTTGGGGGACAGGGGCTACGAGCAGTACTTC. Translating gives CASGLGDRGYEQYF.